This passage covers 25 T cell receptor beta chains from one sample sequenced in a study of identical twins. TCRdb fed the 5' RACE reads into MiXCR, producing one record per CDR3 protein. The top ten hold about 0.27% of the sample, which has 1.5 million to 2 million distinct CDR3 sequences, about 30% seen once. The material sequenced was cord blood. The receptors derive from a newborn girl in good health.

This clonotype has a handful of counts. The V gene is TRBV28, the J gene TRBJ2-1, with D perhaps TRBD1 (7 bases). This CDR3 is 14 amino acids long. The germline V gene encodes CDR1 MDHEN and CDR2 SYDVKM. The germline V and J ends were trimmed by 3 bases and 6 bases, with 12 bases remaining between them. The CDR3 DNA is TGTGCCAGCAGTTTGAGACAGGGACTCAATGAGCAGTTCTTC. Its translation is CASSLRQGLNEQFF.

This clonotype was seen just once. Compared with germline, one end of the junction differs, possibly owing to a read error. The J gene is TRBJ2-2, the V gene TRBV15; 13 positions agree with TRBD2. This CDR3 region has 16 residues. Germline assignment: CDR1 LNHNV and CDR2 YYDKDF (reference sequence). The CDR3 DNA reads TGTGCCAGCGCGACTAGCGGGAGGTTTTATGTCGGGGGGCTGTTTTTT. It codes for CASATSGRFYVGGLFF.

On this clonotype itself: A much larger clonotype is one base distant, so this may be a read error. The chain couples TRBV13 to TRBJ2-3; TRBD1 matches at 7 bases. V lost 4 bases and J lost 1; bases outside the gene matches: 2. Germline values: CDR1 PRHDT, CDR2 FYEKMQ (reference sequence). This CDR3 spans 14 amino acids. Here the CDR3 reads CASSWDSGTDTQYF. The CDR3 DNA follows: TGTGCCAGCAGCTGGGACAGTGGCACAGATACGCAGTATTTT.

The rearrangement joins TRBV6-6 to TRBJ2-2; D gene ambiguous. Germline V gene sequence: CDR1 MNHNY, CDR2 SVGAGI (reference sequence). CDR3 length: 13 residues. Deletions cut 4 bases from V and 5 bases from J, with 8 bases between. The CDR3 DNA follows: TGTGCCAGCAGTTTTAGGGTGACCGGGGAGCTGTTTTTT. Protein product: CASSFRVTGELFF.

This clonotype occurred a few times. The CDR3 protein is CASSPPGPSENIQYF. CDR3 sequence (DNA): TGTGCCAGCAGTCCTCCAGGTCCCAGCGAAAACATTCAGTACTTC. The genes are TRBV28 and TRBJ2-4, with no clear D. Germline CDR1 MDHEN, CDR2 SYDVKM. The CDR3 runs to 15 residues. V lost 5 bases to trimming and J lost 5 bases, with 16 bases between them.

This clonotype was recorded many times. The J gene is TRBJ2-3, the V gene TRBV29-1; TRBD1 agrees at 11 bases. V shed 5 bases and J 1 base; nucleotides not matched to a gene: 2. This CDR3 contains 14 residues. CDR1 is SQVTM, CDR2 ANQGSEA, per germline. In DNA, the CDR3 is TGCAGCGTTCGGACAGGGGGCGGCACAGATACGCAGTATTTT. As protein: CSVRTGGGTDTQYF.

This chain joins TRBV20-1 and TRBJ1-6; D gene unclear. The CDR3 covers 16 residues. Germline values: CDR1 DFQATT, CDR2 SNEGSKA (reference sequence). The germline V and J ends were trimmed by 0 bases and 9 bases, with 18 bases remaining between them. The CDR3 spells CSARDYHRRIASPLHF. CDR3 bases: TGCAGTGCTAGAGATTACCACAGACGGATTGCTTCACCCCTCCACTTT.

In its sample, this clonotype was seen a few times. V gene TRBV3-1 combines with J gene TRBJ2-5; maybe TRBD2 (6 bases). Trimming pared 2 bases from V and 13 bases from J, leaving 11 bases between. The CDR3 contains 11 residues. Per germline, CDR1 LGHDT and CDR2 YNNKEL (reference sequence). The CDR3 protein is CASSQTGTLYF. The CDR3 coding sequence is TGTGCCAGCAGCCAAACCGGGACTTTGTACTTC.

This clonotype has a handful of counts. V and J are TRBV12-3 or TRBV12-4 and TRBJ2-1, with D tentatively TRBD2 (6 bases). The CDR3 runs 15 residues. The V end was cut by 3 bases, the J end by 8 bases, with 17 bases between. The chain's CDR3 is CASSFVSTRGHEQFF. CDR3 bases: TGTGCCAGCAGTTTTGTGTCGACTAGAGGCCATGAGCAGTTCTTC.

The chain carries TRBV6-6 and TRBJ1-6; D ambiguous. CDR3 length: 12 residues. V lost 6 bases to trimming and J lost 11 bases, with 11 bases between them. CDR1 and CDR2 from the germline V gene are MNHNY and SVGAGI (reference sequence). The DNA for the CDR3 is TGTGCCAGCAGCGCCGGTAGTCCACCCCTCCACTTT. Its protein product is CASSAGSPPLHF.

This clonotype occurred a few times. The J gene is TRBJ2-7, the V gene TRBV28; D is possibly TRBD1 (6 bases). Germline assignment: CDR1 MDHEN and CDR2 SYDVKM. The CDR3 totals 16 residues. Trimming removed 3 bases from V and 2 bases from J, with 17 bases in between. The CDR3 sequence is CASSFFPRGSAYEQYF. CDR3 sequence (DNA): TGTGCCAGCAGTTTCTTTCCCAGGGGATCGGCCTACGAGCAGTACTTC.

The CDR3: CASSQIVDLGTQYF. As DNA, the CDR3 is TGTGCCAGCAGCCAAATTGTGGACTTGGGGACCCAGTACTTC. V usage is TRBV3-1 and J usage is TRBJ2-5; a weak D match, TRBD2 (5 bases). The V end was cut by 2 bases, the J end by 7 bases, with 14 bases between. Germline V gene sequence: CDR1 LGHDT, CDR2 YNNKEL (reference sequence). CDR3 length: 14 residues.

The chain is built from TRBV20-1 and TRBJ1-6; no definite D call. The V end lost 1 base, the J end lost 10 bases, and 5 bases lay between the germline ends. Germline lookup yields CDR1 DFQATT and CDR2 SNEGSKA (reference sequence). This CDR3 has 11 amino acids. In DNA, the CDR3 is TGCAGTGCTAGAGCGAGATCACCCCTCCACTTT. As protein: CSARARSPLHF.

This clonotype was counted many times. The chain combines TRBV4-2 with TRBJ2-3; TRBD2 agrees at 7 bases. This CDR3 spans 16 amino acids. Looked up from germline, CDR1 is LGHNA and CDR2 is YNFKEQ. Trimming took 0 bases from V and 2 from J; bases not matched to a gene: 5. CDR3 region: CASSQDGTILTDTQYF. CDR3 nucleotides: TGTGCCAGCAGCCAAGACGGGACTATCCTCACAGATACGCAGTATTTT.

This clonotype was recorded many times. V usage is TRBV4-1 and J usage is TRBJ2-1; D ambiguous. Germline-derived CDR1 and CDR2 are MGHRA and YSYEKL. V shed 0 bases and J shed 11 bases, with 8 bases lying between them. The CDR3 spans 12 residues. In DNA, the CDR3 is TGCGCCAGCAGCCAAGATGGCACTAAGCAGTTCTTC. Translating gives CASSQDGTKQFF.

The chain carries TRBV7-6 and TRBJ2-2; perhaps TRBD2 as D (6 bases). The CDR3 is made up of 16 amino acids. With 1 base removed from V and 1 base from J, the gap between germline ends came to 10 bases. The germline gives CDR1 SGHVS, CDR2 FNYEAQ. The CDR3: CASSLGRAGNTGELFF. The CDR3 nucleotides read TGTGCCAGCAGCTTAGGTCGAGCGGGGAACACCGGGGAGCTGTTTTTT.

As concerns this clonotype: The junction shows a germline mismatch at one end, possibly a read error. The J gene is TRBJ2-3, the V gene TRBV4-1; D call uncertain. The CDR3 sequence is 16 residues long. Germline-derived CDR1 and CDR2 are MGHRA and YSYEKL. CDR3 in amino acids: CASSPAGLLGTDSQYF. The CDR3 DNA follows: TGCGCCAGCAGCCCAGCCGGCCTTTTGGGCACAGATTCGCAGTATTTT.

The chain has TRBV20-1 and TRBJ2-4; 12 bases line up with TRBD2. V dropped 5 bases and J dropped 13; count of bases not matched to a gene: 12. In germline, CDR1 is DFQATT, CDR2 SNEGSKA (reference sequence). This CDR3 spans 14 amino acids. The CDR3 DNA follows: TGCAGTGCTGCTAAGACTAGCGGGAGTTTTGAGCAGTACTTC. Its protein product is CSAAKTSGSFEQYF.

This clonotype was counted between two and nine times. The V call is TRBV6-2 or TRBV6-3, the J call TRBJ2-7; TRBD2 aligns across 7 bases. CDR3 length: 15 amino acids. CDR1 is MNHEY, CDR2 SVGEGT, per germline. Germline trimming cut 0 bases from V and 1 base from J; bases unmatched to any gene: 3. The CDR3 region is CASSYSSGGSYEQYF. The DNA of the CDR3 is TGTGCCAGCAGTTACTCGTCGGGGGGTTCCTACGAGCAGTACTTC.

This chain links TRBV27 with TRBJ2-6, with D unresolved. The CDR3 covers 15 residues. Between the trimmed V and J ends, which lost 3 bases and 0 bases, there was a span of 6 bases. CDR1 and CDR2 from the germline V gene are MNHEY and SMNVEV (reference sequence). The CDR3, as DNA: TGTGCCAGCAGTTTTAGTTTCTCTGGGGCCAACGTCCTGACTTTC. It is translated as CASSFSFSGANVLTF.

This clonotype was seen only once. V gene TRBV20-1 combines with J gene TRBJ2-1; TRBD2 agrees at 14 bases. The J call may be faulty, since TRBJ2-7 better matches the DNA end. Germline V gene sequence: CDR1 DFQATT, CDR2 SNEGSKA (reference sequence). The CDR3 totals 20 residues. Here the CDR3 reads CSARDLGLAGGSSSYNEQYF. The CDR3 nucleotides read TGCAGTGCTAGAGATCTAGGACTAGCGGGAGGTTCGAGCTCCTACAATGAGCAGTACTTC.

This clonotype was observed a handful of times. The J gene is TRBJ2-1, the V gene TRBV11-2; 12 nucleotides line up with TRBD2. J lost 4 bases, V lost 2 bases, and 18 bases had no gene match. The CDR3 runs 21 residues. Germline CDR1 and CDR2: SGHAT and FQNNGV. The CDR3 coding sequence is TGTGCCAGCAGCTTACCCCGGGACAGGGCTTACGGGACTAGCGGGTACAATGAGCAGTTCTTC. Amino acids: CASSLPRDRAYGTSGYNEQFF.

The V and J genes are TRBV27 and TRBJ2-1; D possibly corresponds to TRBD1 (6 bases). V dropped 8 bases and J dropped 2 bases, with 13 bases sitting between them. Germline loops: CDR1 MNHEY, CDR2 SMNVEV (reference sequence). The CDR3 sequence is 14 residues long. The CDR3 DNA reads TGTGCCAGCGGCCCCGGGACAACCTACAATGAGCAGTTCTTC. It yields the protein CASGPGTTYNEQFF.

This rearrangement joins TRBV12-3 or TRBV12-4 to TRBJ1-1, with 7 positions matching TRBD1. Unmatched junction bases numbered 15, after V lost 6 bases and J lost 5 bases. CDR3 length equals 16 residues. Here the CDR3 DNA reads TGTGCCAGCAGCCTCACCGGGACAGTGAGGGGGACTGAAGCTTTCTTT. Encoded protein: CASSLTGTVRGTEAFF.

V and J are TRBV18 and TRBJ2-3, with 10 bases that match TRBD2. CDR1 is KGHSH, CDR2 LQKENI, per germline. This CDR3 spans 15 amino acids. Trimming at V came to 3 bases and at J to 5 bases, leaving 5 bases not matched to a gene. The CDR3 spells CASSPLERGGDTQYF. The CDR3 DNA is TGTGCCAGCTCACCCCTCGAGCGGGGGGGAGATACGCAGTATTTT.